These 24 T cell receptor beta chains were all obtained from the same sample, sequenced in a study of OX40 agonist ivuxolimab in advanced cancers. Method: immunoSEQ multiplex PCR; TCRdb's copy keeps in-frame clones and lacks some. Altogether roughly 140,000 clones are present, 85% to 95% being singletons, with the ten largest covering about 0.31%. The sample here was CD4+ or CD8+ T cells sorted from blood, taken in a trial of the OX40 agonist ivuxolimab. These receptors all stem from an adult with an advanced solid tumor such as melanoma, head and neck, liver or kidney cancer.

The rearrangement uses TRBV11-3 and TRBJ2-3, with 13 bases lining up with TRBD2. After removal of 0 bases from V and 0 bases from J, the junction contained 9 bases not matched to a gene. CDR1 and CDR2 (germline): SGHNT, YENEEA. The CDR3 loop spans 20 amino acids. CDR3 in amino acids: CASSLDPRLAGGPSTDTQYF. As DNA, the CDR3 is TGTGCCAGCAGCTTAGATCCCAGACTAGCGGGGGGACCGAGCACAGATACGCAGTATTTT.

The chain carries TRBV9 and TRBJ2-5, with 10 positions matching TRBD2. J was trimmed by 1 base and V by 4 bases; bases with no gene match: 7. CDR1 and CDR2 (germline): SGDLS, YYNGEE. The CDR3 contains 16 residues. The DNA of the CDR3 is TGTGCCAGCAGCAGAAGCGGGAGGGCTACCCAAGAGACCCAGTACTTC. It is translated as CASSRSGRATQETQYF.

The chain uses TRBV29-1 and TRBJ2-1; D is ambiguous. Trimming removed 8 bases from V and 5 bases from J, with 7 bases in between. This CDR3 region has 10 residues. CDR1 SQVTM and CDR2 ANQGSEA come from the germline V gene. This chain's CDR3 is CSSANNEQFF. The CDR3 nucleotides read TGCAGCTCGGCTAACAATGAGCAGTTCTTC.

The count of this clone is one. One end of the junction does not line up with germline, which may come from a read error. The chain recombines TRBV6-1 with TRBJ1-4; D perhaps matches TRBD1 (5 bases). The CDR3 sequence is 10 residues long. Germline CDR1 and CDR2: MNHNS and SASEGT. CDR3 bases: TGTGCCAGCAGGGGATGGGACGGTAATTTT. Its translation is CASRGWDGNF.

The chain employs TRBV7-9 and TRBJ1-6, with TRBD1 matching over 7 bases. After removal of 1 base from V and 7 bases from J, the junction contained 7 bases not matched to a gene. Germline-derived CDR1 and CDR2 are SEHNR and FQNEAQ (reference sequence). CDR3 size: 16 residues. CDR3 region: CASSLVRQGGNSPLHF. In nucleotides, the CDR3 is TGTGCCAGCAGCTTAGTACGGCAGGGGGGAAATTCACCCCTCCACTTT.

CDR3 loop: CASSQARDLPQHF. The CDR3 nucleotides are TGTGCCAGCAGCCAGGCCCGGGACCTGCCCCAGCATTTT. V gene TRBV27 combines with J gene TRBJ1-5; a weak D match, TRBD1 (5 bases). Trimming pared 6 bases from V and 9 bases from J, leaving 15 bases between. CDR1 and CDR2 (germline): MNHEY, SMNVEV (reference sequence). CDR3 size: 13 residues.

The V and J genes are TRBV5-4 and TRBJ1-1; 7 bases map to TRBD1. With 2 bases clipped from V and 5 bases from J, the junction kept 6 bases outside the gene matches. This CDR3 has 14 residues. CDR1 and CDR2 from the germline V gene are SGHNT and YYREEE (reference sequence). CDR3 region: CASSFQGVGTEAFF. CDR3 DNA sequence: TGTGCCAGCAGCTTTCAGGGGGTCGGGACTGAAGCTTTCTTT.

This rearrangement joins TRBV28 to TRBJ2-7; 8 bases map to TRBD1. Germline trimming cut 0 bases from V and 2 bases from J; bases unmatched to any gene: 3. Germline-derived CDR1 and CDR2 are MDHEN and SYDVKM. The CDR3 is made up of 15 amino acids. This CDR3 is CASSLWGQAPYEQYF. The CDR3 DNA reads TGTGCCAGCAGTTTATGGGGACAGGCCCCCTACGAGCAGTACTTC.

The chain carries TRBV28 and TRBJ1-5; D perhaps matches TRBD1 (5 bases). The germline V gene encodes CDR1 MDHEN and CDR2 SYDVKM. The length of the CDR3 is 12 residues. Trimming pared 8 bases from V and 4 bases from J, leaving 9 bases between. The CDR3 region has the DNA TGTGCCAGCGTGCAGGGTAATCAGCCCCAGCATTTT. Translation gives CASVQGNQPQHF.

The CDR3 DNA follows: TGTGCCAGCAGTTACTCCCGGAAACTGTTTTTT. Translated: CASSYSRKLFF. This chain joins TRBV6-6 and TRBJ1-4; D is ambiguous. This CDR3 region has 11 residues. The germline V gene has CDR1 MNHNY and CDR2 SVGAGI (reference sequence). V was trimmed by 0 bases and J by 11 bases, leaving 4 bases between them.

This chain uses TRBV7-9 with TRBJ1-2; possible D gene TRBD1, 6 bases. Germline V gene data show CDR1 as SEHNR and CDR2 as FQNEAQ (reference sequence). V was trimmed by 1 base and J by 4 bases, leaving 13 bases between them. There are 15 residues in the CDR3. In DNA form, the CDR3 reads TGTGCCAGCAGCTTAGGAGCACAGGGTAGCTATGGCTACACCTTC. Its translation: CASSLGAQGSYGYTF.

The chain uses TRBV19 and TRBJ2-7, with D possibly being TRBD2 (6 bases). CDR3 length: 15 residues. Looked up from germline, CDR1 is LNHDA and CDR2 is SQIVND (reference sequence). Trimming removed 6 bases from V and 2 bases from J, with 17 bases in between. CDR3 coding DNA: TGTGCCAGTAGACACCGCGGGGACTTCCCCTACGAGCAGTACTTC. It translates to CASRHRGDFPYEQYF.

CDR3 protein: CASSLLAVGNTIYF. The CDR3 coding sequence is TGTGCCAGCAGCTTGTTGGCCGTGGGAAACACCATATATTTT. The chain uses TRBV5-6 and TRBJ1-3; D gene ambiguous. Germline values: CDR1 SGHDT, CDR2 YYEEEE. The CDR3 totals 14 residues. V was trimmed by 1 base and J by 4 bases, leaving 9 bases between them.

The chain carries TRBV6-5 and TRBJ2-7, with 9 bases identical to TRBD2. J gave up 0 bases and V 5 bases, and 5 bases lay outside the gene matches. Germline assignment: CDR1 MNHEY and CDR2 SVGAGI. The CDR3 is 15 amino acids. CDR3 sequence (DNA): TGTGCCAGCAGTCCCCCTAGCGGGATCTCCTACGAGCAGTACTTC. Translation: CASSPPSGISYEQYF.

This clone has a single count. This sequence joins TRBV4-1 and TRBJ2-2; a weak D match, TRBD1 (6 bases). The CDR3 has 16 residues. Trimming stripped 3 bases from V and 0 bases from J, with 11 bases between. The germline CDR1 and CDR2 sequences are MGHRA and YSYEKL. The CDR3 coding sequence is TGCGCCAGCAGCCACACTAGGACAGCGAACACCGGGGAGCTGTTTTTT. Translated, it gives CASSHTRTANTGELFF.

This rearrangement joins TRBV5-1 to TRBJ2-7; TRBD1 matches 7 bases. The junction had 9 bases not matched to a gene; V was cut back by 3 bases and J by 6 bases. Germline loops: CDR1 SGHRS, CDR2 YFSETQ. This CDR3 comprises 14 residues. Here the CDR3 DNA reads TGCGCCAGCAGCTCCCGGGAAGGGGGCGGCGAGCAGTACTTC. The encoded protein is CASSSREGGGEQYF.

The chain carries TRBV5-1 and TRBJ2-3, with no clear D. The V gene lost 0 bases and the J gene lost 0 bases, with 8 bases spanning the gap. The length of the CDR3 is 15 residues. From germline, CDR1 is SGHRS and CDR2 YFSETQ. The CDR3 here is CASSLAAVSTDTQYF. In DNA, the CDR3 is TGCGCCAGCAGCTTGGCGGCAGTAAGCACAGATACGCAGTATTTT.

This clone was observed once. The chain couples TRBV6-5 to TRBJ2-7, with D tentatively TRBD1 or TRBD2 (5 bases each). The CDR3 totals 14 residues. V was trimmed by 6 bases and J by 2 bases, leaving 14 bases between them. Germline V gene lookup returns CDR1 MNHEY and CDR2 SVGAGI. The CDR3 DNA is TGTGCCAGCAGCTCCGGGACCGGCACCTACGAGCAGTACTTC. Protein sequence: CASSSGTGTYEQYF.

The chain links TRBV7-2 to TRBJ1-2; the D gene is possibly TRBD1 (6 bases). The CDR3 totals 13 residues. Germline V gene data show CDR1 as SGHTA and CDR2 as FQGNSA. The ends were cut back, 5 bases at V and 8 bases at J, with 15 bases in the middle. CDR3 residues: CASSPQGGGGYTF. For the CDR3, the DNA is TGTGCCAGCAGCCCACAGGGAGGAGGCGGCTACACCTTC.

This sequence joins TRBV5-1 and TRBJ1-1, with D unclear. The germline CDR1 and CDR2 sequences are SGHRS and YFSETQ. The germline V and J ends were trimmed by 0 bases and 3 bases, with 6 bases remaining between them. The CDR3 consists of 13 residues. The CDR3 loop reads CASSLDIYTEAFF. The CDR3 DNA follows: TGCGCCAGCAGCTTGGACATTTACACTGAAGCTTTCTTT.

J is TRBJ2-7 and V is TRBV6-5; D is unresolved. Germline-derived CDR1 and CDR2 are MNHEY and SVGAGI. The CDR3 consists of 12 residues. The V and J ends lost 5 bases and 7 bases respectively, with 12 bases between them. This CDR3 is CASSNTVGEQYF. For the CDR3, the DNA is TGTGCCAGCAGTAATACAGTTGGTGAGCAGTACTTC.

This chain uses TRBV5-5 with TRBJ1-2, with 8 bases aligning to TRBD1. The germline V gene encodes CDR1 SGHKS and CDR2 YYEKEE (reference sequence). Trimming cost V 4 bases and J 8 bases; bases outside gene matches: 4. The CDR3 extends over 12 amino acids. The CDR3 coding sequence is TGTGCCAGCAGCCGAGGGACAGGAGGCTACACCTTC. Its protein product is CASSRGTGGYTF.

This clone came up once. The J gene is TRBJ2-3, the V gene TRBV7-6; D is undetermined. Germline CDR1 is SGHVS and CDR2 is FNYEAQ. The V and J ends lost 5 bases and 5 bases respectively, with 11 bases between them. CDR3 length: 13 amino acids. The CDR3 sequence is CASSPRARDTQYF. In DNA, the CDR3 is TGTGCCAGCAGCCCTCGGGCCCGAGATACGCAGTATTTT.

A remark on this clone: Germline is not matched at one junction end, which may reflect a read error. The chain combines TRBV5-1 with TRBJ1-1; unclear D gene. The CDR3 totals 9 residues. Germline CDR1 SGHRS, CDR2 YFSETQ. The DNA of the CDR3 is TGCGCCAGCAGTGTGGAGCTTTCTTTT. The encoded protein is CASSVELSF.